This T cell receptor beta chain is drawn from a study of T cell repertoires in cytomegalovirus infection (dated by TCRdb to between 2018 and 2020). With respect to the entire study: Peptide stimulations targeted recently identified HLA-C-restricted CMV epitopes, whose presentation resists viral immunomodulation, together with well-studied HLA-B-restricted epitopes. Donor HLA type was relevant to the analysis, because carriage of CMV infection together with the matching HLA type was indicated by public TCR beta signatures.

Study-wide conclusions, independent of this receptor: In the ex vivo response, HLA-C-restricted CMV-specific TCR beta clonotypes were dominant, and in two of eight donors the single most frequent clonotype came from this HLA-C-restricted group. Cumulative frequency of public TCR beta family members discriminated carriers of CMV infection plus the relevant HLA type in this cohort and an independent 352-donor cohort.

This clonotype occurred a few times. Its antigen is not yet known. No per-base quality is available; no much larger clone lies one base away. As encoded in the germline V gene, CDR1 is SGHTA while CDR2 is FQGNSA. Including cysteine and phenylalanine, the CDR3 has 14 amino acids. The CDR3 DNA has 42 bases and is translated from base 1. V and J are trimmed by 3 bases and 9 bases, and the gene matches miss 8 bases of the junction. The treatment or condition label corresponds to: in vitro stimulation with specific CMV peptide epitopes to enrich CMV-specific T cells. Instrument used: Illumina HiSeq 1500. TCRdb redid the processing of the public reads, applying fastp at Q25 and MiXCR, and retained in-frame beta chains. CDR3 protein duplicates are merged, each entry listing the most common genes and DNA. The sample table lists some 480,000 distinct CDR3 sequences, around 30% of them with a count of one. The ten largest clones capture 15% to 20% of the sample.

The sequences come from cultured PBMCs, collected from culture after CMV antigen stimulation. The origin of this receptor is a human donor in good health (CMV status not recorded). Some clones in this sample may be carry-over from other donors' samples. The V and J segments used are TRBV7-2 and TRBJ2-4; 7 middle bases align to TRBD2. The sequence in DNA is TGTGCCAGCAGCTTCCGGGGGGAGCGGGGCATTCAGTACTTC. This translates into CASSFRGERGIQYF. Extended through the reference TRBV7-2 and TRBJ2-4 proteins, this CDR3 yields the full variable domain: GAGVSQSPSNKVTEKGKDVELRCDPISGHTALYWYRQSLGQGLEFLIYFQGNSAPDKSGLPSDRFSAERTGGSVSTLTIQRTQQEDSAVYLCASSFRGERGIQYFGAGTRLSVL.